Listed below are T cell receptor beta chains from one sample, sequenced in a study of blood T cell repertoires in COVID-19. Profiling relied on immunoSEQ multiplex PCR, and the TCRdb table lists in-frame clones only, not all of them. The sample holds approximately 230,000 clones; approximately 88% are singletons and the top ten take about 5.9%. Sequenced: peripheral blood. These receptors all come from a woman in her 30s with COVID-19, enrolled during active disease. The CDR3 runs from the conserved cysteine through the conserved F or W. Each record gives: V gene, D gene, clone size, J gene, CDR3 protein, CDR3 DNA. The D gene is left open where the match is weak. Clone size is stated in some rows and not others, as once, few, many or a class when expanded.

V: TRBV15
D: TRBD2
size: .
J: TRBJ2-1
CDR3: CATSREPANPGTSGRYNEQFF
DNA: TGTGCCACCAGCAGAGAACCTGCGAACCCCGGGACTAGCGGGAGGTACAATGAGCAGTTCTTC

V: TRBV11-1
D: .
size: .
J: TRBJ2-7
CDR3: CASSLVGRSYEQYF
DNA: TGTGCCAGCAGCTTAGTTGGCAGGTCCTACGAGCAGTACTTC

V: TRBV12-3/TRBV12-4
D: TRBD2
size: .
J: TRBJ2-7
CDR3: CASSFGGAGEQYF
DNA: TGTGCCAGCAGTTTCGGGGGGGCCGGCGAGCAGTACTTC

V: TRBV4-3
D: .
size: .
J: TRBJ2-6
CDR3: CASSLGGDAGANVLTF
DNA: TGCGCCAGCAGCCTAGGGGGGGATGCTGGGGCCAACGTCCTGACTTTC

V: TRBV24-1
D: .
size: .
J: TRBJ1-2
CDR3: CATSDSARNYGYTF
DNA: TGTGCCACCAGTGATTCGGCCAGGAACTATGGCTACACCTTC

V: TRBV19
D: TRBD2
size: .
J: TRBJ2-3
CDR3: CASSLQRERGTDTQYF
DNA: TGTGCCAGTAGTTTACAGCGGGAGCGGGGTACAGATACGCAGTATTTT

V: TRBV7-2
D: TRBD1
size: few
J: TRBJ1-4
CDR3: CASSLLAGGEKLFF
DNA: TGTGCCAGCAGCTTACTGGCAGGGGGCGAAAAACTGTTTTTT

V: TRBV18
D: .
size: once
J: TRBJ1-3
CDR3: CASSPQGSGNTIYF
DNA: TGTGCCAGCTCACCGCAGGGGTCTGGAAACACCATATATTTT

V: TRBV6-1
D: .
size: few
J: TRBJ1-2
CDR3: CASSETGRNYGYTF
DNA: TGTGCCAGCAGTGAGACAGGCCGAAACTATGGCTACACCTTC

V: TRBV9
D: .
size: .
J: TRBJ1-2
CDR3: CASEGLYYGYTF
DNA: TGTGCCTCCGAGGGTTTGTATTATGGCTACACCTTC

V: TRBV4-2
D: .
size: few
J: TRBJ1-2
CDR3: CASSQDLASRHYGYTF
DNA: TGTGCCAGCAGCCAAGATTTGGCTAGCAGACACTATGGCTACACCTTC

V: TRBV18
D: TRBD1
size: .
J: TRBJ1-4
CDR3: CASSPPDRKEKLFF
DNA: TGTGCCAGCTCACCACCGGACAGGAAAGAAAAACTGTTTTTT

V: TRBV11-2
D: .
size: .
J: TRBJ1-2
CDR3: CASRPLGGGGNYGYTF
DNA: TGTGCCAGCAGGCCTCTAGGGGGGGGCGGTAACTATGGCTACACCTTC

V: TRBV6-5
D: .
size: .
J: TRBJ2-3
CDR3: CASSYRRVSDTQYF
DNA: TGTGCCAGCAGTTACAGGAGGGTATCAGATACGCAGTATTTT

V: TRBV23-1
D: TRBD1
size: .
J: TRBJ1-1
CDR3: CASSQHLQGPLNTEAFF
DNA: TGCGCCAGCAGTCAGCATCTACAGGGGCCCTTGAACACTGAAGCTTTCTTT

V: TRBV25-1
D: .
size: .
J: TRBJ1-6
CDR3: CASIGTYNSPLHF
DNA: TGTGCCAGCATCGGGACCTATAATTCACCCCTCCACTTT

V: TRBV30
D: .
size: .
J: TRBJ1-5
CDR3: CAWSGGFSQPQHF
DNA: TGTGCCTGGAGTGGCGGATTCAGTCAGCCCCAGCATTTT

V: TRBV27
D: .
size: .
J: TRBJ2-3
CDR3: CASKVASTDTQYF
DNA: TGTGCCAGCAAGGTAGCAAGCACAGATACGCAGTATTTT

V: TRBV6-2/TRBV6-3
D: .
size: once
J: TRBJ1-6
CDR3: CASSYMGQNNSPLHF
DNA: TGTGCCAGCAGTTACATGGGACAAAATAATTCACCCCTCCACTTT

V: TRBV5-6
D: .
size: .
J: TRBJ2-3
CDR3: CASSSGVRGTDTQYF
DNA: TGTGCCAGCAGCTCGGGGGTTCGGGGCACAGATACGCAGTATTTT

V: TRBV6-6
D: .
size: few
J: TRBJ2-7
CDR3: CASGQAPYEQYF
DNA: TGTGCCAGCGGGCAGGCCCCCTACGAGCAGTACTTC

V: TRBV6-5
D: TRBD1
size: .
J: TRBJ2-2
CDR3: CASSRTGAQAGELFF
DNA: TGTGCCAGCAGCCGGACAGGAGCTCAGGCCGGGGAGCTGTTTTTT

V: TRBV15
D: .
size: .
J: TRBJ1-3
CDR3: CATSRDPDSSGNTIYF
DNA: TGTGCCACCAGCAGAGATCCGGACAGCTCTGGAAACACCATATATTTT

V: TRBV24-1
D: TRBD2
size: .
J: TRBJ2-5
CDR3: CATSVAVGGETQYF
DNA: TGTGCCACCAGTGTCGCTGTGGGGGGGGAGACCCAGTACTTC

V: TRBV9
D: .
size: .
J: TRBJ2-3
CDR3: CASSPLGAGTDTQYF
DNA: TGTGCCAGCAGCCCTCTCGGGGCGGGGACAGATACGCAGTATTTT

V: TRBV24-1
D: .
size: .
J: TRBJ2-1
CDR3: CATSEVRDEQFF
DNA: TGTGCCACCAGTGAGGTCCGGGATGAGCAGTTCTTC

V: TRBV19
D: .
size: .
J: TRBJ1-4
CDR3: CASSMGRGRDEKLFF
DNA: TGTGCCAGTAGTATGGGTAGGGGAAGGGATGAAAAACTGTTTTTT

V: TRBV13
D: TRBD2
size: .
J: TRBJ2-5
CDR3: CASSLGLAGKETQYF
DNA: TGTGCCAGCAGCTTAGGGCTAGCGGGGAAAGAGACCCAGTACTTC

V: TRBV9
D: TRBD2
size: .
J: TRBJ2-1
CDR3: CASSVDAGGPRNEQFF
DNA: TGTGCCAGCAGCGTAGATGCGGGAGGGCCGAGGAATGAGCAGTTCTTC